A selection of T cell receptor beta chains follows, all from one sample in a study of tumor-infiltrating lymphocytes in primary liver carcinoma. Each CDR3 protein gets one entry after TCRdb re-called the multiplex PCR reads with MiXCR. The sample includes more than 70,000 distinct CDR3 sequences, roughly 71% of them seen just once. Input material: tumor-adjacent normal liver tissue. The receptor source for this set is a man aged 40-55 years with primary liver carcinoma and hepatitis B virus infection. Both conserved end residues are part of each CDR3. Clone size, where shown, is once, few, many, or a class for clones that have expanded.

>TRBV12-3/TRBV12-4|TRBJ2-2|few
CACSLITGTSRITGELLF
>TRBV6-5|TRBJ2-7|NA
CASRRGQGSYEPYF
>TRBV4-1|TRBJ1-5|NA
CASSQNIRTGSNPQYF
>TRBV6-6|TRBJ1-1|NA
CASSYSSTGRAFF
>TRBV11-1|TRBJ2-1|NA
CASGLADRAYYYDQFF
>TRBV4-1|TRBJ2-7|NA
CASSQPGLAESSDQYF
>TRBV20-1|TRBJ2-1|NA
CSAAPLAGVYNEQFF
>TRBV5-1|TRBJ2-3|NA
CASSLATGETDTQYF
>TRBV12-3/TRBV12-4|TRBJ1-5|NA
CASTAIGGGQPHHF
>TRBV12-3/TRBV12-4|TRBJ1-3|NA
CASSTTNTIYF
>TRBV12-3/TRBV12-4|TRBJ2-2|NA
CASVHRRGAGELFF
>TRBV24-1|TRBJ2-1|NA
CATSDAAVFYEQFF
>TRBV11-2|TRBJ2-1|NA
CASRLELLAGMSEQLF
>TRBV6-1|TRBJ2-1|NA
CASIELAGGHNEQLF
>TRBV6-1|TRBJ2-7|medium-sized
CASSENRRYEQYF
>TRBV2|TRBJ2-1|NA
CASREVTAPGNEQFF
>TRBV5-1|TRBJ2-3|many
CASSFLAGINTDTQYF
>TRBV4-1|TRBJ2-7|NA
CASSQVLSRTSGRLTYEEYF
>TRBV6-1|TRBJ2-7|NA
CARSGLYEQYF
>TRBV5-6|TRBJ2-1|many
CASSGSPGYNEQFF
>TRBV21-1|TRBJ2-3|NA
CASSKVKGANSCSTDTQYF
>TRBV4-1|TRBJ1-5|NA
CASSQHNAPVALHF
>TRBV12-3/TRBV12-4|TRBJ1-2|few
CASSRTTGFDYGYTF
>TRBV28|TRBJ2-1|NA
CASSENVIDRGVDNEQFF
>TRBV7-2|TRBJ2-7|NA
CASSLVSLAVEQYF
>TRBV28|TRBJ1-1|NA
CASSFTGANTEASF
>TRBV29-1|TRBJ2-5|NA
CSVAVNRGRVVETQYF
>TRBV6-1|TRBJ2-3|once
CACSTAADTQYF
>TRBV6-5|TRBJ2-5|many
CASSYGAGPETQYF
>TRBV4-1|TRBJ2-3|many
CASSHPGLAGGPDADTQYF
>TRBV11-3|TRBJ2-3|NA
CTSSLFSTDTQYF
>TRBV4-2|TRBJ2-5|once
CASNQDLMGGPALETQYF
>TRBV4-1|TRBJ2-2|NA
CASSQDSGAGELFF
>TRBV29-1|TRBJ2-7|NA
CSVRGVERETNEQYF
>TRBV19|TRBJ2-1|few
CASSIASLDNEQFF
>TRBV10-3|TRBJ2-7|NA
CAITKRSRLAGGFSYEQYF
>TRBV11-1|TRBJ2-1|NA
CARGLGLAGEVDNKQFF
>TRBV10-2|TRBJ2-3|NA
CASSDLSGASVESTDMQYF
>TRBV11-1|TRBJ2-1|NA
CASSAGGSDEQFF
>TRBV4-1|TRBJ2-5|NA
CASSQGSGSLSETQHF
>TRBV5-1|TRBJ2-5|NA
CASSLGTVQETQYF
>TRBV4-3|TRBJ1-5|NA
CASSQDYEGARGSQPQHF
>TRBV6-2/TRBV6-3|TRBJ2-2|NA
CATKMGQNTGELFF
>TRBV7-9|TRBJ2-7|NA
CASTPVGEIYEQYF
>TRBV5-4|TRBJ2-5|many
CASSSLTGGGETQYF
>TRBV12-3/TRBV12-4|TRBJ2-7|many
CASSLLGGRGREQYF
>TRBV11-2|TRBJ2-7|NA
CARSLESGIPGEQYF
>TRBV11-2|TRBJ2-1|once
CASSPGASNYNEQFF
>TRBV11-3|TRBJ2-7|NA
CVSSPGEGDYEQCF
>TRBV12-3/TRBV12-4|TRBJ2-5|once
CTSSRLAGETQYF
>TRBV15|TRBJ2-7|NA
CATSREDNHLYEQYF
>TRBV11-2|TRBJ1-1|NA
CASSPRAGCITEAFF